These 27 T cell receptor beta chains came from one sample sequenced in a study of shared clonotypes between healthy human individuals. Sequenced by immunoSEQ multiplex PCR; TCRdb stores in-frame clones only, minus some. The table includes about 100,000 clones, about half detected once. Sequenced material: PBMCs. The receptors were sampled from a woman between 40 and 50 years old in good health. Some clones in this sample may be carry-over from other donors' samples.

The chain employs TRBV6-1 and TRBJ1-3, with 7 bases that match TRBD1. In germline, CDR1 is MNHNS, CDR2 SASEGT. The J segment lost 3 bases and the V segment lost 2 bases, leaving 1 base of the junction unmatched. CDR3 size: 14 residues. DNA of the CDR3: TGTGCCAGCAGTGAACAGGGGGGTGGAAACACCATATATTTT. Translated: CASSEQGGGNTIYF.

The chain links TRBV7-8 to TRBJ2-7, with 7 bases identical to TRBD2. J lost 2 bases, V lost 4 bases, and 11 bases had no gene match. The CDR3 length is 16 residues. The germline gives CDR1 SGHVS, CDR2 FQNEAQ. The CDR3: CASSSRRLAVPYEQYF. The CDR3, as DNA: TGTGCCAGCAGCTCTCGACGGCTAGCGGTCCCCTACGAGCAGTACTTC. Drawing the rest from reference TRBV7-8 and TRBJ2-7, the complete variable domain is GAGVSQSPRYKVAKRGQDVALRCDPISGHVSLFWYQQALGQGPEFLTYFQNEAQLDKSGLPSDRFFAERPEGSVSTLKIQRTQQEDSAVYLCASSSRRLAVPYEQYFGPGTRLTVT.

This clone appeared many times. The chain couples TRBV7-2 to TRBJ2-7; 7 bases align to TRBD2. The V segment lost 4 bases and the J segment 7 bases; nucleotides outside the gene matches: 16. The germline V gene encodes CDR1 SGHTA and CDR2 FQGNSA. CDR3 length: 16 residues. CDR3 loop: CASSSRGLTEAWEQYF. The CDR3, as DNA: TGTGCCAGCAGCTCGAGGGGACTAACGGAGGCCTGGGAGCAGTACTTC.

This clone showed up just once. The chain links TRBV30 to TRBJ2-1; 9 positions agree with TRBD1. Germline values: CDR1 GTSNPN, CDR2 SVGIG (reference sequence). The junction had 8 bases not matched to a gene; V was cut back by 8 bases and J by 6 bases. CDR3 length: 13 amino acids. DNA of the CDR3: TGTGCCGGAGGGACAGGGTATGTCAATGAGCAGTTCTTC. Translating it yields CAGGTGYVNEQFF.

The V gene is TRBV27, the J gene TRBJ2-5; 11 nucleotides match TRBD1. V lost 5 bases to trimming and J lost 11 bases; unmatched junction nucleotides: 10. The germline V gene has CDR1 MNHEY and CDR2 SMNVEV (reference sequence). The CDR3 runs to 14 residues. The chain's CDR3 is CASSPWTGGYEQYF. CDR3 bases: TGTGCCAGCAGTCCCTGGACAGGGGGCTATGAGCAGTACTTC.

The CDR3 is CASTADYSYNEQFF. The CDR3 region has the DNA TGTGCCAGCACAGCGGACTACTCCTACAATGAGCAGTTCTTC. V and J are TRBV19 and TRBJ2-1; D is perhaps TRBD2 (6 bases). CDR1 and CDR2 (germline): LNHDA, SQIVND (reference sequence). Trimming removed 9 bases from V and 0 bases from J, with 12 bases in between. The length of the CDR3 is 14 residues.

This clone was observed a single time. The J gene is TRBJ1-1, the V gene TRBV19, with D maybe TRBD1 (5 bases). Trimming took off 4 bases at V and 4 bases at J, with 19 bases between the two ends. The CDR3 sequence is 16 residues long. Per germline, CDR1 LNHDA and CDR2 SQIVND (reference sequence). CDR3 DNA sequence: TGTGCCAGTAGTAGACAAAGGACAATGTCCACCACTGAAGCTTTCTTT. It translates to CASSRQRTMSTTEAFF.

About this clone itself: This clone may be a read error of a much larger clone one base away. The sample has other DNA sequences that encode this CDR3 too. This sequence joins TRBV28 and TRBJ2-7; 10 positions agree with TRBD2. Germline V CDR1 and CDR2: MDHEN, SYDVKM. The CDR3 totals 17 residues. The CDR3 is CASSPRQGLAVTYEQYF. The CDR3 DNA reads as TGTGCTAGCAGTCCAAGACAAGGACTAGCGGTCACCTACGAGCAGTACTTC.

The gene calls are TRBV28 and TRBJ2-7; D gene ambiguous. The V gene lost 5 bases and the J gene lost 0 bases, with 11 bases spanning the gap. Germline CDR1 and CDR2: MDHEN and SYDVKM. This CDR3 spans 14 amino acids. CDR3: CASSSTPSSYEQYF. The CDR3 bases are TGTGCCAGCAGTAGCACACCCTCCTCCTACGAGCAGTACTTC.

This clone was recorded at least ten times. The chain carries TRBV28 and TRBJ2-7; D uncertain. Trimming stripped 3 bases from V and 3 bases from J, with 6 bases between. The CDR3 runs 12 residues. Germline loops: CDR1 MDHEN, CDR2 SYDVKM. The CDR3 loop reads CASSFQNYEQYF. CDR3 nucleotide sequence: TGTGCCAGCAGTTTCCAGAACTACGAGCAGTACTTC.

This clone has only one observation. With a far larger clone one base away, a read error is the likely cause. This sample includes further DNA sequences coding for the same CDR3. This chain uses TRBV30 with TRBJ2-1; 7 nucleotides agree with TRBD2. CDR1 and CDR2 from the germline V gene are GTSNPN and SVGIG (reference sequence). The CDR3 covers 15 residues. V was pared by 0 bases and J by 9 bases, with 11 bases of the junction left unmatched. The CDR3 reads CAWSVLGTSGTEQFF. The CDR3 nucleotides are TGTGCCTGGAGTGTACTCGGGACCAGCGGGACTGAGCAGTTCTTC.

The chain employs TRBV5-1 and TRBJ2-7; 9 nucleotides align to TRBD2. The V and J ends lost 7 bases and 2 bases, in that order; junction bases with no gene match: 7. CDR1 SGHRS and CDR2 YFSETQ come from the germline V gene. The CDR3 has 14 amino acids. The DNA for the CDR3 is TGCGCCAGCGCTCCAGGCGGGAGGGCCTACGAGCAGTACTTC. It encodes CASAPGGRAYEQYF.

This clone was seen repeatedly, ten times or more. This rearrangement joins TRBV30 to TRBJ2-3; D is undetermined. The germline gives CDR1 GTSNPN, CDR2 SVGIG (reference sequence). The V and J ends lost 0 bases and 5 bases respectively, with 0 bases between them. There are 10 residues in the CDR3. CDR3 nucleotide sequence: TGTGCCTGGAGTGTAGATACGCAGTATTTT. This encodes CAWSVDTQYF.

The gene calls are TRBV5-4 and TRBJ1-2; TRBD1 is a possible D gene (5 bases). Germline V gene lookup returns CDR1 SGHNT and CDR2 YYREEE (reference sequence). CDR3 length: 14 residues. Trimming pared 0 bases from V and 7 bases from J, leaving 13 bases between. CDR3 in DNA: TGTGCCAGCAGCTTGGGTTTAGGGGCTGGTGGCTACACCTTC. Encoded protein: CASSLGLGAGGYTF.

The V and J genes are TRBV2 and TRBJ2-3; 9 nucleotides match TRBD2. This CDR3 region has 15 residues. Trimming at V came to 2 bases and at J to 8 bases, leaving 8 bases not matched to a gene. In germline, CDR1 is SNHLY, CDR2 FYNNEI. The CDR3 DNA is TGTGCCAGCAGTGAAATGGTTAGCGGGAGCTCTACGCAGTATTTT. Translated: CASSEMVSGSSTQYF.

The chain employs TRBV27 and TRBJ1-3, with TRBD1 matching over 8 bases. J was trimmed by 4 bases and V by 0 bases; bases with no gene match: 5. The CDR3 runs 16 residues. Per the germline V gene, CDR1 is MNHEY and CDR2 is SMNVEV (reference sequence). For the CDR3, the DNA is TGTGCCAGCAGTTTATCCTCGACAGGGGTAGGAAACACCATATATTTT. Protein: CASSLSSTGVGNTIYF.

The V and J genes are TRBV18 and TRBJ1-5; the D gene is possibly TRBD1 (5 bases). Per the germline V gene, CDR1 is KGHSH and CDR2 is LQKENI. The CDR3 has 15 residues. V was cut by 3 bases and J by 5 bases, with 14 bases left in between. The CDR3 loop reads CASSPRSGRDQPQHF. The CDR3 DNA sequence: TGTGCCAGCTCACCGCGATCAGGGAGGGATCAGCCCCAGCATTTT.

This clone was picked up a small number of times. The chain recombines TRBV27 with TRBJ2-7; D uncertain. The germline V gene encodes CDR1 MNHEY and CDR2 SMNVEV (reference sequence). The CDR3 spans 11 residues. Trimming took off 4 bases at V and 10 bases at J, with 11 bases between the two ends. CDR3 residues: CASSSRTIQYF. CDR3 sequence (DNA): TGTGCCAGCAGTTCCCGGACGATACAGTACTTC.

The table lists this clone with a few counts. The chain combines TRBV7-2 with TRBJ1-4; no clear D gene. This CDR3 has 13 amino acids. Germline V CDR1 and CDR2: SGHTA, FQGNSA. Trimming removed 5 bases at V and 4 bases at J, with 8 bases between. CDR3 DNA: TGTGCCAGCAGCGGAGGGAATAATGAAAAACTGTTTTTT. It specifies CASSGGNNEKLFF.

The chain couples TRBV2 to TRBJ2-7; the D is unclear. The V gene's germline CDR1 is SNHLY and CDR2 FYNNEI. The V end lost 4 bases, the J end lost 0 bases, and 7 bases lay between the germline ends. CDR3 size: 13 residues. As DNA, the CDR3 is TGTGCCAGCAGTGTAGGAAACTCCTACGAGCAGTACTTC. The encoded protein is CASSVGNSYEQYF.

This chain connects TRBV28 to TRBJ2-5; 11 bases match TRBD2. V trimming: 7 bases; J trimming: 1 base; junction bases outside the gene matches: 11. This CDR3 is built from 17 residues. CDR1 MDHEN and CDR2 SYDVKM come from the germline V gene. CDR3 loop: CASTPPPGTSGQETQYF. CDR3 coding DNA: TGTGCCAGCACCCCCCCTCCCGGGACTAGCGGCCAAGAGACCCAGTACTTC.

CDR3 in amino acids: CASSTRTGSYEQYF. The CDR3 DNA reads TGTGCCAGCAGCACCCGGACAGGTTCCTACGAGCAGTACTTC. The V call is TRBV7-9, the J call TRBJ2-7; 7 bases agree with TRBD1. V dropped 5 bases and J dropped 1; count of bases not matched to a gene: 5. The germline CDR1 and CDR2 sequences are SEHNR and FQNEAQ (reference sequence). CDR3 size: 14 residues.

There are a few counts of this clone. The chain carries TRBV15 and TRBJ2-5; TRBD2 matches at 7 bases. Per germline, CDR1 LNHNV and CDR2 YYDKDF (reference sequence). This CDR3 is built from 13 residues. With 3 bases clipped from V and 4 bases from J, the junction kept 2 bases outside the gene matches. CDR3 coding DNA: TGTGCCACCAGCAGCTTAGCGGGAGAGACCCAGTACTTC. Encoded protein: CATSSLAGETQYF. Using reference TRBV15 and TRBJ2-5 for the parts outside the CDR3, the full variable domain is DAMVIQNPRYQVTQFGKPVTLSCSQTLNHNVMYWYQQKSSQAPKLLFHYYDKDFNNEADTPDNFQSRRPNTSFCFLDIRSPGLGDTAMYLCATSSLAGETQYFGPGTRLLVL.

The chain links TRBV28 to TRBJ1-4; 7 bases are a match to TRBD1. Trimming removed 6 bases from V and 5 bases from J; junction bases left unmatched: 9. The CDR3 has 15 amino acids. Per germline, CDR1 MDHEN and CDR2 SYDVKM. The CDR3 sequence: CASRPAGGENEKLFF. Written as DNA, the CDR3 is TGTGCCAGCAGGCCAGCAGGGGGTGAAAATGAAAAACTGTTTTTT. The entire variable domain, with the rest obtained from reference TRBV28 and TRBJ1-4, is as follows: DVKVTQSSRYLVKRTGEKVFLECVQDMDHENMFWYRQDPGLGLRLIYFSYDVKMKEKGDIPEGYSVSREKKERFSLILESASTNQTSMYLCASRPAGGENEKLFFGSGTQLSVL.

This chain uses TRBV2 with TRBJ2-2; D is possibly TRBD2 (5 bases). Germline V gives CDR1 SNHLY, CDR2 FYNNEI. The CDR3 length is 12 residues. Trimming took 6 bases from V and 7 from J, leaving 9 bases between them. The CDR3 sequence: CASRPGVGELFF. The CDR3 DNA reads TGTGCCAGCAGGCCCGGGGTCGGGGAGCTGTTTTTT. Based on the CDR3 plus reference TRBV2 and TRBJ2-2, the full variable domain is EPEVTQTPSHQVTQMGQEVILRCVPISNHLYFYWYRQILGQKVEFLVSFYNNEISEKSEIFDDQFSVERPDGSNFTLKIRSTKLEDSAMYFCASRPGVGELFFGEGSRLTVL.

This clone was observed a few times. The germline gene is not matched at one end of the junction; a read error may be the cause. The V and J genes are TRBV2 and TRBJ1-1; D unresolved. Germline-derived CDR1 and CDR2 are SNHLY and FYNNEI. The CDR3 extends over 15 amino acids. In DNA, the CDR3 is TGTGCCAGCAGCGAAGAGGCACTGGGGAGACCAAAGCTTTCCTTT. Its protein is CASSEEALGRPKLSF. Together with reference TRBV2 and TRBJ1-1, the CDR3 gives the full variable domain: EPEVTQTPSHQVTQMGQEVILRCVPISNHLYFYWYRQILGQKVEFLVSFYNNEISEKSEIFDDQFSVERPDGSNFTLKIRSTKLEDSAMYFCASSEEALGRPKLSFGQGTRLTVV.

This clone was counted many times. The chain carries TRBV5-1 and TRBJ2-5; 10 nucleotides match TRBD1. The CDR3 totals 14 residues. Per the germline V gene, CDR1 is SGHRS and CDR2 is YFSETQ. V shed 4 bases and J 5 bases; nucleotides not matched to a gene: 5. This chain's CDR3 is CASSRGQGRETQYF. The DNA for the CDR3 is TGCGCCAGCAGCCGGGGACAGGGGCGGGAGACCCAGTACTTC.